Below, 9 T cell receptor beta chains from the same sample are listed, as sequenced in a study of radiotherapy plus CTLA-4 blockade in lung cancer. Repertoires were generated with immunoSEQ multiplex PCR, while TCRdb's copy carries only in-frame clones and drops some. The table records 81,000 or so clones, more than 75% of them present only once. The sequenced sample was peripheral blood, obtained from a patient treated with radiotherapy plus ipilimumab. Source of these receptors: a human donor with non-small cell lung cancer who had stable disease on radiotherapy plus ipilimumab.

This chain connects TRBV4-1 to TRBJ2-5; 8 bases match TRBD1. The end of the DNA fits TRBJ2-7 better, so the J call may be wrong. Germline V gene lookup returns CDR1 MGHRA and CDR2 YSYEKL. This CDR3 comprises 14 residues. DNA of the CDR3: TGCGCCAGCAGCCAAGCTGGGACAGGCTACGAGCAGTACTTC. This translates into CASSQAGTGYEQYF.

J is TRBJ1-5 and V is TRBV10-2, with 7 bases that match TRBD1. The CDR3 sequence is 14 residues long. Losses at the gene ends were 8 bases for V and 6 bases for J; bases not matched to a gene: 10. Germline values: CDR1 WSHSY, CDR2 SAAADI. The CDR3 reads CASRPGQVGQPQHF. The CDR3 DNA is TGCGCCAGCCGGCCAGGACAGGTGGGTCAGCCCCAGCATTTT.

This clone was seen just once. This chain links TRBV6-1 with TRBJ1-1; 11 bases align to TRBD1. The CDR3 runs to 15 residues. With V trimmed by 5 bases and J by 5 bases, 7 bases remained unmatched. Germline lookup yields CDR1 MNHNS and CDR2 SASEGT. CDR3 sequence reads: CASSPTDRGRTEAFF. For the CDR3, the DNA is TGTGCCAGCAGTCCCACGGACAGGGGGCGAACTGAAGCTTTCTTT.

This clone was found a few times. The chain recombines TRBV5-1 with TRBJ2-7; 11 bases map to TRBD1. CDR3 length equals 16 residues. The germline gives CDR1 SGHRS, CDR2 YFSETQ. J lost 3 bases, V lost 1 base, and 6 bases had no gene match. The CDR3 DNA reads TGCGCCAGCAGCTTGCCCGGGACAGGGGGGGGCTACGAGCAGTACTTC. Protein: CASSLPGTGGGYEQYF.

This sequence joins TRBV6-1 and TRBJ2-1, with 15 bases lining up with TRBD2. The CDR3 sequence is 13 residues long. Germline V gene sequence: CDR1 MNHNS, CDR2 SASEGT. Losses at the gene ends were 8 bases for V and 15 bases for J; bases not matched to a gene: 8. The CDR3 DNA reads TGTGCCAGCGCAGGACTAGCGGGAGGGAGGATGTTCTTC. This encodes CASAGLAGGRMFF.

The rearrangement joins TRBV29-1 to TRBJ1-1; no firm D call. The ends were cut back, 4 bases at V and 3 bases at J, with 6 bases in the middle. Germline V gene lookup returns CDR1 SQVTM and CDR2 ANQGSEA. The CDR3 length is 11 residues. The CDR3 sequence is CSVAWDTEAFF. As DNA, the CDR3 is TGCAGCGTTGCGTGGGACACTGAAGCTTTCTTT. Looking up the rest from reference TRBV29-1 and TRBJ1-1 gives the full variable domain: SAVISQKPSRDICQRGTSLTIQCQVDSQVTMMFWYRQQPGQSLTLIATANQGSEATYESGFVIDKFPISRPNLTFSTLTVSNMSPEDSSIYLCSVAWDTEAFFGQGTRLTVV.

The V and J genes are TRBV30 and TRBJ1-2, with unresolved D. The CDR3 is made up of 14 amino acids. V shed 2 bases and J shed 4 bases, with 14 bases lying between them. Germline-derived CDR1 and CDR2 are GTSNPN and SVGIG (reference sequence). CDR3 in amino acids: CAWSRPPRAYGYTF. The DNA for the CDR3 is TGTGCCTGGAGTCGGCCTCCAAGAGCCTATGGCTACACCTTC.

The V and J genes are TRBV19 and TRBJ1-3; D gene unclear. CDR3 size: 15 residues. V dropped 5 bases and J dropped 5 bases, with 16 bases sitting between them. Germline assignment: CDR1 LNHDA and CDR2 SQIVND (reference sequence). For the CDR3, the DNA is TGTGCCAGTAGTTCCTACGGTGGGGATCGAAACACCATATATTTT. Translating gives CASSSYGGDRNTIYF.

This clone was counted a few times. The chain is built from TRBV7-9 and TRBJ1-4; the D gene is possibly TRBD1 (6 bases). The germline V and J ends were trimmed by 5 bases and 7 bases, with 20 bases remaining between them. Per germline, CDR1 SEHNR and CDR2 FQNEAQ (reference sequence). This CDR3 comprises 16 residues. In nucleotides, the CDR3 is TGTGCCAGCAGCCACCAGGACAGCGGGTGGGGTGAAAAACTGTTTTTT. It encodes CASSHQDSGWGEKLFF.